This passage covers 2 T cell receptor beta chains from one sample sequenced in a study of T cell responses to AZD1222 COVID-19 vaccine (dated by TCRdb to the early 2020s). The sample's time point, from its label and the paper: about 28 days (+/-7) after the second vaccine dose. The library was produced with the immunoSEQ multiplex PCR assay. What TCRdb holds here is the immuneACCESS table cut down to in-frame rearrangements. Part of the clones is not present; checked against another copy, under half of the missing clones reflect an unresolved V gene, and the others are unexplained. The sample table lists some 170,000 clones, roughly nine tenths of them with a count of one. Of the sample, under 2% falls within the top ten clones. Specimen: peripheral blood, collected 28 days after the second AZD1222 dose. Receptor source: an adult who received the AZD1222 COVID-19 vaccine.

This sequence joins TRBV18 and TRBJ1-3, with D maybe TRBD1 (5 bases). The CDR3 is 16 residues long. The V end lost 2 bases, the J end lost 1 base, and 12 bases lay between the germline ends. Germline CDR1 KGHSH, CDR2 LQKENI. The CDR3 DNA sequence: TGTGCCAGCTCACCAGGACTGGGGCGTTCTGGAAACACCATATATTTT. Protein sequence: CASSPGLGRSGNTIYF.

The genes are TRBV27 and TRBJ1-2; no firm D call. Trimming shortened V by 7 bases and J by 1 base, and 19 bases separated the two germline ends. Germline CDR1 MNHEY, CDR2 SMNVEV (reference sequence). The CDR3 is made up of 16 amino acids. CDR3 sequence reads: CASTRWGGRNNYGYTF. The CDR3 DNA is TGTGCCAGCACTCGGTGGGGTGGGCGGAATAACTATGGCTACACCTTC.